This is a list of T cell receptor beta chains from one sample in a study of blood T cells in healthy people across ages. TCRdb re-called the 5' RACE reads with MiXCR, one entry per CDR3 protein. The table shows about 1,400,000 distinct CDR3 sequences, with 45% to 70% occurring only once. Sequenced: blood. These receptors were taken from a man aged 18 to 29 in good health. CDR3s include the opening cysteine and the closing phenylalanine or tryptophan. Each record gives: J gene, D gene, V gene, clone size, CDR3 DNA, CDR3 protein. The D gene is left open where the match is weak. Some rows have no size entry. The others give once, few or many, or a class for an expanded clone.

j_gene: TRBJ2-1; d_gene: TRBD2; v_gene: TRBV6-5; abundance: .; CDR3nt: TGTGCCAGCAGTTACCTATTTAGCGGGAGGGACCACAATGAGCAGTTCTTC; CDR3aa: CASSYLFSGRDHNEQFF
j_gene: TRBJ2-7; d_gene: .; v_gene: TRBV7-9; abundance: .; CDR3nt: TGTGCCAGCAGCTCCCCAGATCAAGGGGCCTACGAGCAGTACTTC; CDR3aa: CASSSPDQGAYEQYF
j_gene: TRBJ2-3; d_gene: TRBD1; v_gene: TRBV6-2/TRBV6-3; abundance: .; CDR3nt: TGTGCCAGCAGTTACGGACAGGCATGGAGCACAGATACGCAGTATTTT; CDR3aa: CASSYGQAWSTDTQYF
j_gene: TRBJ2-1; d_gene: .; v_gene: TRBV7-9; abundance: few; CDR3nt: TGTGCCAGCAGCGAGGGACCGGTGGGTCAGTTCTTC; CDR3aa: CASSEGPVGQFF
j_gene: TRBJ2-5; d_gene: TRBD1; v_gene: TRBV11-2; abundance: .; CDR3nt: TGTGCCAGCAGCTCAGACAGGGTTATCCAAGAGACCCAGTACTTC; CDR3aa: CASSSDRVIQETQYF
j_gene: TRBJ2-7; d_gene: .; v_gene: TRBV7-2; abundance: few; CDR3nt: TGTGCCAGCAGTAGGTATCAGGTCGACGAGCAGTACTTC; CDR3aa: CASSRYQVDEQYF
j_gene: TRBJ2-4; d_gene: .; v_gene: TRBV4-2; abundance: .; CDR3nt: TGTGCCAGCAACCCCCAACCGGGGGACATTCAGTACTTC; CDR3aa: CASNPQPGDIQYF
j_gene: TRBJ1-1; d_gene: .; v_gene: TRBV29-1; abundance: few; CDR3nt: TGCAGCGCTGAGGCAACGGGGGGCACTGAAGCTTTCTTT; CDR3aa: CSAEATGGTEAFF
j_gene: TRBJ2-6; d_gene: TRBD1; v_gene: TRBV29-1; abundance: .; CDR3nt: TGCAGCGTGCGACAGGGGGATTTCTCTGGGGCCAACGTCCTGACTTTC; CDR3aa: CSVRQGDFSGANVLTF
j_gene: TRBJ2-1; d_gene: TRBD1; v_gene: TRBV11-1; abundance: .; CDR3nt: TGTGCCAGCAGCGTGGACAGGGCGGACACCTACAATGAGCAGTTCTTC; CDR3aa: CASSVDRADTYNEQFF
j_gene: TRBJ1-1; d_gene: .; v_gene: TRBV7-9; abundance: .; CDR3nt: TGTGCCAGCAGCCCGAGGGGGTTACCTGAAGCTTTCTTT; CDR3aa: CASSPRGLPEAFF
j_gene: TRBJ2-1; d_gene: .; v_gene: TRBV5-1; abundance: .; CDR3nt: TGCGCCAGCAGCCAGTTTGGCGGCGTAACCTACAATGAGCAGTTCTTC; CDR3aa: CASSQFGGVTYNEQFF
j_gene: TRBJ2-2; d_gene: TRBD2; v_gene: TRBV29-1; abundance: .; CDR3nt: TGCAGCGTTGGGGGACTAAACACCGGGGAGCTGTTTTTT; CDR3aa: CSVGGLNTGELFF
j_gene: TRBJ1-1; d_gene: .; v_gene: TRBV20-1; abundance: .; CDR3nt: TGCAGTGAAATGGGCGGGAACACTGAAGCTTTCTTT; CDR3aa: CSEMGGNTEAFF
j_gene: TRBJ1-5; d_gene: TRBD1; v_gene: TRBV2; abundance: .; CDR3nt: TGTGCCAGCAGTGAAACAAACAGGGGAGGCAATCAGCCCCAGCATTTT; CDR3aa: CASSETNRGGNQPQHF
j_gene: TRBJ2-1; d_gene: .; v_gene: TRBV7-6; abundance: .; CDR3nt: TGTGCCAGCAGCTTAGAAGTATCTGAGCAGTTCTTC; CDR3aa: CASSLEVSEQFF
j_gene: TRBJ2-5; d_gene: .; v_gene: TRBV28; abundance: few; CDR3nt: TGTGCCAGCAGTATGACACTTGCGAAAGAGACCCAGTACTTC; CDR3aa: CASSMTLAKETQYF
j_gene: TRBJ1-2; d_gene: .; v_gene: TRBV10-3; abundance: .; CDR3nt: TGTGCCATCAGTGAACAGGAGGACTGGAACTATGGCTGCACCTTC; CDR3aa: CAISEQEDWNYGCTF
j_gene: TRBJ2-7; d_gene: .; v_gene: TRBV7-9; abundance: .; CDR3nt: TGTGCCAGCAGTTTGGGGACAAGACCTTACGAGCAGTACTTC; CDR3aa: CASSLGTRPYEQYF
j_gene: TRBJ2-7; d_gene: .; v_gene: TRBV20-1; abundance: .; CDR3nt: TGCAGTGCTATAAACCGGGGCACCCTCGGGGAGCAGTACTTC; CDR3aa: CSAINRGTLGEQYF
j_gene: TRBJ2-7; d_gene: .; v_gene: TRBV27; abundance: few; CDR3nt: TGTGCCAGCAGTAGTCCAACCTTCGGGGAGCAGTACTTC; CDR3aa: CASSSPTFGEQYF
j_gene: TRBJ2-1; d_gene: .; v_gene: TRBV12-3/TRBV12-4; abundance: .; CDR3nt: TGTGCCAGCAGGGTCTTGGAGGGTTCCTACAATGAGCAGTTCTTC; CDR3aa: CASRVLEGSYNEQFF
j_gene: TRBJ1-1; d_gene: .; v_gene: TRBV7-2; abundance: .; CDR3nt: TGTGCCAGCATCCTGACAGATAACACTGAAGCTTTCTTT; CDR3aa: CASILTDNTEAFF